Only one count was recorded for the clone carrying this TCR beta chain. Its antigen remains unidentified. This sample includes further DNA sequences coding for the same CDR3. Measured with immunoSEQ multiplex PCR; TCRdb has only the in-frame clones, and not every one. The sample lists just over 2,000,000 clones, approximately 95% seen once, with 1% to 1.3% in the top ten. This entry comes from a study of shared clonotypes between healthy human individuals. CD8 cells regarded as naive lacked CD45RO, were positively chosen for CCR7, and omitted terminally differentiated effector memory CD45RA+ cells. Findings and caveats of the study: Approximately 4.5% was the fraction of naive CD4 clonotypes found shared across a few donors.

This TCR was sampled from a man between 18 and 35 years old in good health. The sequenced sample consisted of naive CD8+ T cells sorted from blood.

The CDR3, as DNA: TGTGCCTGGAGTACAGGGACAGGCTACGAGCAGTACTTC. Translation: CAWSTGTGYEQYF. The chain is built from TRBV30 and TRBJ2-7, with TRBD1 identical over 8 bases. Germline assignment: CDR1 GTSNPN and CDR2 SVGIG (reference sequence). V lost 2 bases and J lost 3; bases outside the gene matches: 3. This CDR3 has 13 amino acids.